The clone carrying this T cell receptor beta chain has only a few counts. This sample was included in a study of blood T cell repertoires in COVID-19. Looking at the study overall: Donors in the United States, Italy and Spain gave samples during acute or convalescent COVID-19. PBMCs, B-cell-depleted T cells, or T cells were the source of the cDNA or gDNA that made up the material.

Per the authors' pipeline: The assay estimated nucleated cells by amplifying reference gene primers. Assay used: immunoSEQ multiplex PCR; TCRdb lists only in-frame clones, some missing. D and trimming come from the DNA, and the V and J calls and clone size come from that table. This table has around 250,000 clones, 84% appearing once. V lost 3 bases and J lost 10; bases outside the gene matches: 5. Germline CDR1 is DFQATT and CDR2 is SNEGSKA (reference sequence). The CDR3 runs to 13 residues. The rearrangement links TRBV20-1 to TRBJ2-1, with 11 bases identical to TRBD2. This TCR was recovered from a woman aged 40 to 55 who had recovered from COVID-19. Sequenced material: peripheral blood. The CDR3 nucleotides are TGCAGTGCTAGTCTCGGGACTAGCGGCGAGCAGTTCTTC. Translated, it gives CSASLGTSGEQFF.